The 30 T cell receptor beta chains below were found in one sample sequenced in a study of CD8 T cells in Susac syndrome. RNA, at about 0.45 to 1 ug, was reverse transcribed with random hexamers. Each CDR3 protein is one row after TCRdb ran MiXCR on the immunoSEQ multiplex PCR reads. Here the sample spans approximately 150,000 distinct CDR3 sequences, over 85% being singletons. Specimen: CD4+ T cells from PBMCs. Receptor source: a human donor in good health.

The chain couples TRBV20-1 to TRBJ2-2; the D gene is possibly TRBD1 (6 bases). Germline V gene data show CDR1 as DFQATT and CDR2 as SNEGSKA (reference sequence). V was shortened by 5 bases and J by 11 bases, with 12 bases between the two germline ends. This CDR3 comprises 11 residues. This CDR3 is CSASAGGELFF. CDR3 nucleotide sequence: TGCAGTGCTTCTGCTGGGGGCGAGCTGTTTTTT.

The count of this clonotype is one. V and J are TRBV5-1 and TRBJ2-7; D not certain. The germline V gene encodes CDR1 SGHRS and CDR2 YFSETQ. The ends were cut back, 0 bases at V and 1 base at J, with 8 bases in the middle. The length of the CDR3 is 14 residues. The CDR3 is CASSLATDSYEQYF. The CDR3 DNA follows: TGCGCCAGCAGCTTGGCCACGGATTCCTACGAGCAGTACTTC. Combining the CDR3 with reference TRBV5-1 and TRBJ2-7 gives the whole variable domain KAGVTQTPRYLIKTRGQQVTLSCSPISGHRSVSWYQQTPGQGLQFLFEYFSETQRNKGNFPGRFSGRQFSNSRSEMNVSTLELGDSALYLCASSLATDSYEQYFGPGTRLTVT.

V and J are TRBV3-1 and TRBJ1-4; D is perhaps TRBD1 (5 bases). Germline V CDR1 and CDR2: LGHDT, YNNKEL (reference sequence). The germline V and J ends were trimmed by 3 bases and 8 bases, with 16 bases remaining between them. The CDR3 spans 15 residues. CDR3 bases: TGTGCCAGCAGCCAGGGGCGGACGTCGGGGGAAAAACTGTTTTTT. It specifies CASSQGRTSGEKLFF.

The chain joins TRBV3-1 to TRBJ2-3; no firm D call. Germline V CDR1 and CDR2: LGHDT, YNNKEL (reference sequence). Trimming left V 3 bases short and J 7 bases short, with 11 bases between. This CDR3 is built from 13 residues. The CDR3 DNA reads TGTGCCAGCAGCCACCCCAATGTGAATACGCAGTATTTT. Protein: CASSHPNVNTQYF.

Here the CDR3 reads CATSRDRTKIDNEQFF. The CDR3 nucleotides are TGTGCCACCAGCAGAGATCGGACAAAGATAGACAATGAGCAGTTCTTC. The gene calls are TRBV15 and TRBJ2-1; the D gene is possibly TRBD1 (5 bases). Trimming removed 0 bases from V and 5 bases from J, with 14 bases in between. The CDR3 length is 16 residues. CDR1 is LNHNV and CDR2 is YYDKDF in the germline V gene (reference sequence).

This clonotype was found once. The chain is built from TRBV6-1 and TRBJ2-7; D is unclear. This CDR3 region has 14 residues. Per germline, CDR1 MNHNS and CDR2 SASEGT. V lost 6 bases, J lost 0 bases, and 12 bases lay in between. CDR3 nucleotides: TGTGCCAGCAGGGCGGCGGCGTTCTCCTACGAGCAGTACTTC. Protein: CASRAAAFSYEQYF.

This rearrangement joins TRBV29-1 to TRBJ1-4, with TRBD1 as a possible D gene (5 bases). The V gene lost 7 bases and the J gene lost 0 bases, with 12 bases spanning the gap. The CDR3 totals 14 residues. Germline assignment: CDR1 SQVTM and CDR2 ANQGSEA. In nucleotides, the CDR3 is TGCAGCGGCAGAAAGGGGACAACTAATGAAAAACTGTTTTTT. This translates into CSGRKGTTNEKLFF.

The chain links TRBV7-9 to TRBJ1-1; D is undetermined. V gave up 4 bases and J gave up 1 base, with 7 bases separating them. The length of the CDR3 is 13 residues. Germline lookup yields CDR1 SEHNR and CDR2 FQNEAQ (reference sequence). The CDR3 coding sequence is TGTGCCAGCAGCTCCCCCCCGAACACTGAAGCTTTCTTT. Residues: CASSSPPNTEAFF. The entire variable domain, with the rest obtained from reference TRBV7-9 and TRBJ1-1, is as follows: DTGVSQNPRHKITKRGQNVTFRCDPISEHNRLYWYRQTLGQGPEFLTYFQNEAQLEKSRLLSDRFSAERPKGSFSTLEIQRTEQGDSAMYLCASSSPPNTEAFFGQGTRLTVV.

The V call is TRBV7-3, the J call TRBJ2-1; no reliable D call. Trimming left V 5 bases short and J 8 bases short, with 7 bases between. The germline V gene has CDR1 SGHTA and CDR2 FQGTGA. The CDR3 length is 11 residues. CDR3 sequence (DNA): TGTGCCAGCAGCCTTACTGATGAGCAGTTCTTC. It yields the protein CASSLTDEQFF.

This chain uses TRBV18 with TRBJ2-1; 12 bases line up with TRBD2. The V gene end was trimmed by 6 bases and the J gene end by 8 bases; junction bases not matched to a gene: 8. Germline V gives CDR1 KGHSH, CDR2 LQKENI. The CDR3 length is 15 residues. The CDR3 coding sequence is TGTGCCAGCTCCCCTAGCGGGGGGGCAGGATATGAGCAGTTCTTC. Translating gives CASSPSGGAGYEQFF.

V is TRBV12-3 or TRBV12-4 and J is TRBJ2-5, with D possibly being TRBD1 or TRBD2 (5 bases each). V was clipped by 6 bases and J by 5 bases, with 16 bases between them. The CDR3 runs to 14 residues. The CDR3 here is CASRPGTLRETQYF. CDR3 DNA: TGTGCCAGCAGGCCCGGGACCCTTAGGGAGACCCAGTACTTC.

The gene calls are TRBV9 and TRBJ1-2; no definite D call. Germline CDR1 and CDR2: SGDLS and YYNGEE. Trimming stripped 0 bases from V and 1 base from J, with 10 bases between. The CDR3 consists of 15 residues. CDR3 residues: CASSVDSALNYGYTF. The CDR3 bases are TGTGCCAGCAGCGTAGATTCAGCCCTTAACTATGGCTACACCTTC.

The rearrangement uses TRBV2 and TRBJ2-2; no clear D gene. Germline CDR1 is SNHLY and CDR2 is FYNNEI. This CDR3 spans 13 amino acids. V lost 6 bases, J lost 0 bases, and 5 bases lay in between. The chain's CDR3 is CASRPSNTGELFF. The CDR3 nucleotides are TGTGCCAGCAGGCCTTCGAACACCGGGGAGCTGTTTTTT.

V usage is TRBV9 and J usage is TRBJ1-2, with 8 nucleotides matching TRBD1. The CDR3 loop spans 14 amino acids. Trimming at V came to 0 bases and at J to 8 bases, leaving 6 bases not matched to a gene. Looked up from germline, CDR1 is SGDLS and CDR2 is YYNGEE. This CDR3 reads CASSVADRGGGYTF. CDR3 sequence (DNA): TGTGCCAGCAGCGTAGCTGACAGGGGAGGAGGCTACACCTTC.

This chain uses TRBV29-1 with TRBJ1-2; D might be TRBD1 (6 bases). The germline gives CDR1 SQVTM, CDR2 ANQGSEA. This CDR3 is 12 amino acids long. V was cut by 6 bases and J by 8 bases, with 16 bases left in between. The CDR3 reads CSVRGTRRGYTF. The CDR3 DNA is TGCAGCGTCCGCGGGACAAGACGAGGCTACACCTTC.

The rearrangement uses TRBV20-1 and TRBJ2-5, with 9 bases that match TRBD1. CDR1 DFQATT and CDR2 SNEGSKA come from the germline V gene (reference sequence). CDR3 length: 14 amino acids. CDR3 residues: CSPLFRDRAETQYF. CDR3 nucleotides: TGCAGCCCTCTTTTCCGGGACAGGGCAGAGACCCAGTACTTC.

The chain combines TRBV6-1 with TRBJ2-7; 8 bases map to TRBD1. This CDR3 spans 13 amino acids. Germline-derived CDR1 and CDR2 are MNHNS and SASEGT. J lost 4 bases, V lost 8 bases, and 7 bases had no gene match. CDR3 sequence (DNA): TGTGCCAGCTCGTCCAGGGGGCTTTACGAGCAGTACTTC. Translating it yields CASSSRGLYEQYF.

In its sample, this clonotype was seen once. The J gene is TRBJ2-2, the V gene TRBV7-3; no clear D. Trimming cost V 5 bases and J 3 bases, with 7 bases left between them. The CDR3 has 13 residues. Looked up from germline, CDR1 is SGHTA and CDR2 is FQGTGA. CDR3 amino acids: CASSTGDTGELFF. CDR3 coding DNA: TGTGCCAGCAGCACCGGTGACACCGGGGAGCTGTTTTTT.

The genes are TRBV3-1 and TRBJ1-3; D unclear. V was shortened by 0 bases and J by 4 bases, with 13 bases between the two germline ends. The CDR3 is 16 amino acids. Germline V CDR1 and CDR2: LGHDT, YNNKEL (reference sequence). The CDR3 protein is CASSQEGSVKGNTIYF. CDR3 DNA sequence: TGTGCCAGCAGCCAAGAAGGCTCTGTTAAAGGAAACACCATATATTTT.

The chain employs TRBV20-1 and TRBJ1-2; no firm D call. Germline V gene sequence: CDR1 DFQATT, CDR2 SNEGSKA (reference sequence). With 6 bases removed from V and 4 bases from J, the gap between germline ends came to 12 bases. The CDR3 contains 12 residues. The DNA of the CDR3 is TGCAGTGCACTCGGGGAGGCCTATGGCTACACCTTC. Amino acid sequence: CSALGEAYGYTF.

DNA for the CDR3: TGTGCCAGCAGCCCGAGCTCCTACAATGAGCAGTTCTTC. Translating it yields CASSPSSYNEQFF. V gene TRBV5-4 combines with J gene TRBJ2-1; no reliable D call. Trimming took off 4 bases at V and 0 bases at J, with 5 bases between the two ends. Germline V gene sequence: CDR1 SGHNT, CDR2 YYREEE (reference sequence). This CDR3 contains 13 residues.

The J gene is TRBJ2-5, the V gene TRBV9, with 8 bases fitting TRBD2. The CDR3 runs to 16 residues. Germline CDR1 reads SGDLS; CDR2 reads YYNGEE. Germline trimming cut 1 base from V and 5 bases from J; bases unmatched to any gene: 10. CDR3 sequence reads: CASSVSQRGHEETQYF. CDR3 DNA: TGTGCCAGCAGCGTATCCCAGCGGGGGCACGAGGAGACCCAGTACTTC. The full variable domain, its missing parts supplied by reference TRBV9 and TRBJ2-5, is DSGVTQTPKHLITATGQRVTLRCSPRSGDLSVYWYQQSLDQGLQFLIQYYNGEERAKGNILERFSAQQFPDLHSELNLSSLELGDSALYFCASSVSQRGHEETQYFGPGTRLLVL.

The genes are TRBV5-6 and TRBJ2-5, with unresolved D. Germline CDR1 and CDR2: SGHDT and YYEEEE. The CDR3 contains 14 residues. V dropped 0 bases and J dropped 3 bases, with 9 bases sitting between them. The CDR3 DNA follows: TGTGCCAGCAGCTTGGACTGGAGAGAAGAGACCCAGTACTTC. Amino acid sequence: CASSLDWREETQYF.

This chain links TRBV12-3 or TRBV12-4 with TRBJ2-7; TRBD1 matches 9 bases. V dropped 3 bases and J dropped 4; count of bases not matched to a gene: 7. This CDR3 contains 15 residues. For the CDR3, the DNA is TGTGCCAGCAGTTTTAGGGGACAGGGCGGGTACGAGCAGTACTTC. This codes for CASSFRGQGGYEQYF.

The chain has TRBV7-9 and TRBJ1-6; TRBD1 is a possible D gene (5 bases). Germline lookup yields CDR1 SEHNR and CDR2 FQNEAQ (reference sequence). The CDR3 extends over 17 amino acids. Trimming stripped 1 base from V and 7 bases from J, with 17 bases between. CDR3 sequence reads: CASSLVSLRAPNSPLHF. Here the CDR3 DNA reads TGTGCCAGCAGCTTAGTCAGCCTCAGGGCTCCCAATTCACCCCTCCACTTT.

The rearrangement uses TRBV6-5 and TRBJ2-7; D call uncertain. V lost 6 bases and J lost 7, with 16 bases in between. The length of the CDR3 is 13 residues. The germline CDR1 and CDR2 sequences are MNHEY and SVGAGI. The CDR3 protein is CASSRINYEEQYF. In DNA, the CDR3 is TGTGCCAGCAGCCGAATAAACTACGAAGAGCAGTACTTC.

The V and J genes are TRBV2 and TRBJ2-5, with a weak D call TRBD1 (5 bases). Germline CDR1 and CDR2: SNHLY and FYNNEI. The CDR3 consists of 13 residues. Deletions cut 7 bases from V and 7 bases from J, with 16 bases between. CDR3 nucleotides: TGTGCCAGCACATCCGAAAGGGGTGGGACCCAGTACTTC. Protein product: CASTSERGGTQYF.

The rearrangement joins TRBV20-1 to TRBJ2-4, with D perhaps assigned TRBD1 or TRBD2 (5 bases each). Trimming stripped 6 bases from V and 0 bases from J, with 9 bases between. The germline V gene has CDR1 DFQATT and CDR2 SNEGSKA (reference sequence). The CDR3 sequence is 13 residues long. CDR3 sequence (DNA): TGCAGTGCCGAGGGGCTAGCCAAAAACATTCAGTACTTC. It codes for CSAEGLAKNIQYF.

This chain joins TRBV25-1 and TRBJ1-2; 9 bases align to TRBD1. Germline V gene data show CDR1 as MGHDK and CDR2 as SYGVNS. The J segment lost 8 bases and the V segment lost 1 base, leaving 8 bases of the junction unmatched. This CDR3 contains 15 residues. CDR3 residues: CASSEFGQGLGGYTF. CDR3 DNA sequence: TGTGCCAGCAGTGAATTTGGACAGGGGTTGGGAGGCTACACCTTC.

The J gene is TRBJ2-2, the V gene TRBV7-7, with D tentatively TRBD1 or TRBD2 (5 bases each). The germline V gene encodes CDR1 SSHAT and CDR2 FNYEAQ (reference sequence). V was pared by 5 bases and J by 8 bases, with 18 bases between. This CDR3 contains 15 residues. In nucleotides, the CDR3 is TGTGCCAGCAGCGGAAAGCCAGTCGGGGCAGGGGAGCTGTTTTTT. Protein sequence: CASSGKPVGAGELFF. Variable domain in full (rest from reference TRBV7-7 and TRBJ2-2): GAGVSQSPRYKVTKRGQDVTLRCDPISSHATLYWYQQALGQGPEFLTYFNYEAQPDKSGLPSDRFSAERPEGSISTLTIQRTEQRDSAMYRCASSGKPVGAGELFFGEGSRLTVL.